This entry describes one T cell receptor beta chain. The antigen remains unidentified. The data are from a study of cytomegalovirus exposure and HLA in healthy donors. Background on the study: Most donors, 81% of approximately 400 genotyped, fell in the Caucasian-associated ancestry cluster.

The J segment lost 3 bases and the V segment lost 1 base, leaving 2 bases of the junction unmatched. CDR3 length equals 15 residues. CDR1 is SGHTA and CDR2 is FQGNSA in the germline V gene. The primer mix had 60 Vbeta and 13 Jbeta primers. Profiled with immunoSEQ multiplex PCR; TCRdb holds only in-frame clones, not every one. The sample lists about 170,000 clones; roughly 80% were seen once. Study results and caveats: The authors later linked a missense DCLRE1C variant to TCR beta V- and J-gene trimming. Most CMV-associated TCR beta chains appeared HLA-restricted in a later analysis.

Material for sequencing was PBMCs. This TCR was recovered from a boy between 2 and 15 years old in good health and CMV-seronegative. The V gene is TRBV7-2, the J gene TRBJ2-1; 8 nucleotides line up with TRBD2. CDR3 sequence: CASSLELAGYNEQFF. As DNA, the CDR3 is TGTGCCAGCAGCTTAGAGCTAGCGGGCTACAATGAGCAGTTCTTC.